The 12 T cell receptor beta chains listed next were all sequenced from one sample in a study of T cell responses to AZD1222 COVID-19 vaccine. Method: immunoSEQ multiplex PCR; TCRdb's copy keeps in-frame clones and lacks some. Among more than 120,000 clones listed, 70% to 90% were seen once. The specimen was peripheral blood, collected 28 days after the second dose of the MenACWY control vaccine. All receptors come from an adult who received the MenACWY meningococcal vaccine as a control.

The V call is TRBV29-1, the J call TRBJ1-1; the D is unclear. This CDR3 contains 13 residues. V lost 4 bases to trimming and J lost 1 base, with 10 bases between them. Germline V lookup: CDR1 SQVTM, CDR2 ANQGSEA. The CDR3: CSVGWRTNTEAFF. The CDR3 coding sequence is TGCAGCGTTGGATGGCGGACGAACACTGAAGCTTTCTTT.

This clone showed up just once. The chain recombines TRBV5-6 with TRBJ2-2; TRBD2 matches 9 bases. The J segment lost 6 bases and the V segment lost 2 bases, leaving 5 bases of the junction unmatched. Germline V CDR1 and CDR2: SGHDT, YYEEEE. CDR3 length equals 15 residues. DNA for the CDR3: TGTGCCAGCAGCTTTAGCGGGAGCAGATCCGGGGAGCTGTTTTTT. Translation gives CASSFSGSRSGELFF.

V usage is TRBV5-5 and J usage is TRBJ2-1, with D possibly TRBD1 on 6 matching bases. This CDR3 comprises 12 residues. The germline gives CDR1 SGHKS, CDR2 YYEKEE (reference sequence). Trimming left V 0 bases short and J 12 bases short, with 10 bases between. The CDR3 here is CASSLETGMQFF. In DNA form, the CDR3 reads TGTGCCAGCAGCTTGGAAACAGGGATGCAGTTCTTC.

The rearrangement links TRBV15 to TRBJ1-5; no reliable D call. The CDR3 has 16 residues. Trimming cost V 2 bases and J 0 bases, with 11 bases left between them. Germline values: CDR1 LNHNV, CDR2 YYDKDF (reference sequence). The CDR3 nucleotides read TGTGCCACCAGCAGAACCATAGAAGCTAGCAATCAGCCCCAGCATTTT. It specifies CATSRTIEASNQPQHF.

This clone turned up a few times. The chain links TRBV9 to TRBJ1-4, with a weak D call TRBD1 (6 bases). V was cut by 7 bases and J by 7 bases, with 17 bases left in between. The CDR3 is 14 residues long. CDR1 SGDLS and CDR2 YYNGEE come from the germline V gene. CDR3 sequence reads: CASVLRGDGEKLFF. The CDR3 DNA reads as TGTGCCAGCGTTTTAAGGGGGGACGGTGAAAAACTGTTTTTT.

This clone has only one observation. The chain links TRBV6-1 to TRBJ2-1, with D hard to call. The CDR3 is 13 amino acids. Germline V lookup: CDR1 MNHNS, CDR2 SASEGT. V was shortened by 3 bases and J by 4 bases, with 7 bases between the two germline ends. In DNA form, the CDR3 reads TGTGCCAGCAGTGATATCGGGTACAATGAGCAGTTCTTC. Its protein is CASSDIGYNEQFF.

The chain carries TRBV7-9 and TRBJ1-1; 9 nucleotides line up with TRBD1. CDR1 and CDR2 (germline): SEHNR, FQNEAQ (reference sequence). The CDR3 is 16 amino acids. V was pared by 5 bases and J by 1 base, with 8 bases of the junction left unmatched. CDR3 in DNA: TGTGCCAGCAGCACACCCCCGGGACAGGGGAACACTGAAGCTTTCTTT. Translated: CASSTPPGQGNTEAFF.

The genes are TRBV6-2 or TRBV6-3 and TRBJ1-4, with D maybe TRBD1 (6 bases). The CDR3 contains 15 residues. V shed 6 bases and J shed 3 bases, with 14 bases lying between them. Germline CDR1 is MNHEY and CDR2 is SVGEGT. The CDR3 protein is CASRYTGMANEKLFF. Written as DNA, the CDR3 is TGTGCCAGCAGATACACAGGGATGGCTAATGAAAAACTGTTTTTT.

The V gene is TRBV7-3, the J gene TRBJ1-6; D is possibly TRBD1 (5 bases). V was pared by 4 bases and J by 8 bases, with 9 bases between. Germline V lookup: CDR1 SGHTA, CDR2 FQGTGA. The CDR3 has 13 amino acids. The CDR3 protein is CASSSGRDSPLHF. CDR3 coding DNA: TGTGCCAGCAGCTCCGGCAGGGATTCACCCCTCCACTTT. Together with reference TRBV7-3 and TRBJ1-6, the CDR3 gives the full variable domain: GAGVSQTPSNKVTEKGKYVELRCDPISGHTALYWYRQSLGQGPEFLIYFQGTGAADDSGLPNDRFFAVRPEGSVSTLKIQRTERGDSAVYLCASSSGRDSPLHFGNGTRLTVT.

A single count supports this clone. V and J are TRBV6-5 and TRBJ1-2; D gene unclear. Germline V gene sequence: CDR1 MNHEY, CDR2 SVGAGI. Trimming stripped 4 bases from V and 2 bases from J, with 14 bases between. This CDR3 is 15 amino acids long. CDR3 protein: CASSSGVKRNYGYTF. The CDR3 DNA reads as TGTGCCAGCAGTTCCGGGGTCAAGCGAAACTATGGCTACACCTTC.

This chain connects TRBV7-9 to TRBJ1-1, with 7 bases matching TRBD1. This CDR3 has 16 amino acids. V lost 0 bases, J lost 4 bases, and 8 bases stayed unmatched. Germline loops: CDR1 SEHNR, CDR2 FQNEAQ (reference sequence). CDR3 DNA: TGTGCCAGCAGCTTAGCGAGTACAGGGGCTGCCACTGAAGCTTTCTTT. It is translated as CASSLASTGAATEAFF.

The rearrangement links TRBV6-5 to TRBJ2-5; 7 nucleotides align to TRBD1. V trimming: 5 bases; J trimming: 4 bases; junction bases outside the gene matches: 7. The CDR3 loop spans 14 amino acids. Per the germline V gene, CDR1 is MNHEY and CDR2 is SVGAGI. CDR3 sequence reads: CASSHRQGRETQYF. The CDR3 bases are TGTGCCAGCAGTCACCGACAGGGAAGAGAGACCCAGTACTTC.